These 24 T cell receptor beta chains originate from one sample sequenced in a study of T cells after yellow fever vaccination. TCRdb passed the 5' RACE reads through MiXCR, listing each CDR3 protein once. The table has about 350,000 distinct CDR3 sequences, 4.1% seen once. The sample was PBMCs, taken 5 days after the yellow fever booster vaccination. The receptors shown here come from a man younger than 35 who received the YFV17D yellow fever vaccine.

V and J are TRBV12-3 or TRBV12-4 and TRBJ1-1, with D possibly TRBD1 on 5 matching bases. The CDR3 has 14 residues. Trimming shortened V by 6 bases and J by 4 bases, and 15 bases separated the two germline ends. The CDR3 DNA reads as TGTGCCAGCAGCGTTTACCAGGGCGGCACTGAAGCTTTCTTT. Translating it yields CASSVYQGGTEAFF.

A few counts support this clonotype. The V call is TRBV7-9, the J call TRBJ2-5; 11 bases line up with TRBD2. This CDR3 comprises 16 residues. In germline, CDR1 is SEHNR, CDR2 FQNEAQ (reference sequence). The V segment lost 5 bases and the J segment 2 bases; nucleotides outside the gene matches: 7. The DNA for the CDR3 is TGTGCCAGCAGCCCGACTAGCGGGGACAGTCAAGAGACCCAGTACTTC. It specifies CASSPTSGDSQETQYF.

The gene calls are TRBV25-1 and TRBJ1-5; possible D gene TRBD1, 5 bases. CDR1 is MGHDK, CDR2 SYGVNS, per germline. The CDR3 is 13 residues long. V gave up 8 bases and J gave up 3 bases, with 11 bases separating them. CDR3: CASGGALNQPQHF. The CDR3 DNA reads TGTGCCAGCGGTGGGGCTCTCAATCAGCCCCAGCATTTT.

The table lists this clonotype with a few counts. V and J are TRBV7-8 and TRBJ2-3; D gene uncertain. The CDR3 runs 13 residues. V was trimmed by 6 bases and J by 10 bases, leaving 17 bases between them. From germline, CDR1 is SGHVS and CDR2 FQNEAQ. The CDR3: CASSTVMGMAQYF. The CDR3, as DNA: TGTGCCAGCAGTACCGTTATGGGGATGGCGCAGTATTTT. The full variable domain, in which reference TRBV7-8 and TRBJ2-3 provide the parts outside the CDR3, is GAGVSQSPRYKVAKRGQDVALRCDPISGHVSLFWYQQALGQGPEFLTYFQNEAQLDKSGLPSDRFFAERPEGSVSTLKIQRTQQEDSAVYLCASSTVMGMAQYFGPGTRLTVL.

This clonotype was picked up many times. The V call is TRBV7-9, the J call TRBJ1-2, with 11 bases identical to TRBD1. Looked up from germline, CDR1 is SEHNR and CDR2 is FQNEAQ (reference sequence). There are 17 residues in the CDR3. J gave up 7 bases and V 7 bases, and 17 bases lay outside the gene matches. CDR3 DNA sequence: TGTGCCAGCACCCCCGGGACAGGGGGTTCATTGATCGTTGGCTACACCTTC. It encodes CASTPGTGGSLIVGYTF. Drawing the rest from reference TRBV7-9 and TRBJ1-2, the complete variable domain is DTGVSQNPRHKITKRGQNVTFRCDPISEHNRLYWYRQTLGQGPEFLTYFQNEAQLEKSRLLSDRFSAERPKGSFSTLEIQRTEQGDSAMYLCASTPGTGGSLIVGYTFGSGTRLTVV.

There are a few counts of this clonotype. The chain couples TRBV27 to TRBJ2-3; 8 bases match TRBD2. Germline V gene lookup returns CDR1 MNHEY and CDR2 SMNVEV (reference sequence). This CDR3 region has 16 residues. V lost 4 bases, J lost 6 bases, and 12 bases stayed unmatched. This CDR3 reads CASSSLRGGGPDTQYF. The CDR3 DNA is TGTGCCAGCAGTTCCCTTCGGGGGGGGGGCCCCGATACGCAGTATTTT.

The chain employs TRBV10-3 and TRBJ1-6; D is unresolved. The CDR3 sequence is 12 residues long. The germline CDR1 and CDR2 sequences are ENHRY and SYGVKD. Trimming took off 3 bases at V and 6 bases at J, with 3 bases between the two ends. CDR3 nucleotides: TGTGCCATCAGTGATCGTAATTCACCCCTCCACTTT. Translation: CAISDRNSPLHF.

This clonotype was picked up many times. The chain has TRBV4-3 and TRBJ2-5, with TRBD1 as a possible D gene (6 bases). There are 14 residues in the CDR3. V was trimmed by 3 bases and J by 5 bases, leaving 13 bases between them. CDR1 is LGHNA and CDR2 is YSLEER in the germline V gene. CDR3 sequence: CASSQGALRETQYF. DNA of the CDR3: TGCGCCAGCAGCCAGGGGGCCTTAAGGGAGACCCAGTACTTC.

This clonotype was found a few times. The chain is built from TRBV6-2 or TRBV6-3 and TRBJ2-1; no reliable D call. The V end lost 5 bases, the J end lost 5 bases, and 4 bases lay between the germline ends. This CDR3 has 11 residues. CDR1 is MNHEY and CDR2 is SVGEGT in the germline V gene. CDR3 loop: CASSVNNEQFF. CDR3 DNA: TGTGCCAGCAGTGTCAACAATGAGCAGTTCTTC.

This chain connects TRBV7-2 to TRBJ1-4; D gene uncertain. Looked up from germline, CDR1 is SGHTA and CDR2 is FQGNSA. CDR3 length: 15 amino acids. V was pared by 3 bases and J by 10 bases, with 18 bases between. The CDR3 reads CASSLVGAGIGKLFF. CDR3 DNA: TGTGCCAGCAGCTTGGTGGGCGCGGGAATAGGAAAACTGTTTTTT.

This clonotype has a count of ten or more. Written as DNA, the CDR3 is TGCAGTGCTAGAGAATGGACACAGGGCCGGGTGTGGGAGCAGTACTTC. The encoded protein is CSAREWTQGRVWEQYF. V and J are TRBV20-1 and TRBJ2-7, with D possibly being TRBD1 (6 bases). The CDR3 covers 16 residues. CDR1 is DFQATT and CDR2 is SNEGSKA in the germline V gene (reference sequence). Deletions cut 0 bases from V and 7 bases from J, with 22 bases between.

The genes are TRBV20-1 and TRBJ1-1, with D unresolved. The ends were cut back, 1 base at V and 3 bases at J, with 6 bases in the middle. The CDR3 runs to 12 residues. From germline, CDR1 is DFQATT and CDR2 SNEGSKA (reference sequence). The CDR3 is CSARAAYTEAFF. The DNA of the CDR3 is TGCAGTGCTAGAGCGGCCTACACTGAAGCTTTCTTT.

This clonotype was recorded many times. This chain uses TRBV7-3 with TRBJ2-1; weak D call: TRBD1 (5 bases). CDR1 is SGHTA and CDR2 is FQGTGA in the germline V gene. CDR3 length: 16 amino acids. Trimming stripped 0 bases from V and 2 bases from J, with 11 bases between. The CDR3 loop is CASSLTPGLAYNEQFF. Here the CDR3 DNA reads TGTGCCAGCAGCTTAACGCCAGGGTTGGCCTACAATGAGCAGTTCTTC.

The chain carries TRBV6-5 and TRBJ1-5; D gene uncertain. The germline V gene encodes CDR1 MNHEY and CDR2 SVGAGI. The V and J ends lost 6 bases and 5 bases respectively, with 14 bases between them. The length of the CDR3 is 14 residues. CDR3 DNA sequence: TGTGCCAGCAGGGCCTGGGAAGGGCATCAGCCCCAGCATTTT. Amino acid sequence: CASRAWEGHQPQHF.

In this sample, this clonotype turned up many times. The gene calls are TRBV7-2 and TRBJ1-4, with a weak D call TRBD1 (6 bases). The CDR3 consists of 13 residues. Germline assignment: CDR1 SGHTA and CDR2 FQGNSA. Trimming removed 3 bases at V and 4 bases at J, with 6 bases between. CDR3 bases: TGTGCCAGCAGCTTCAGGGGTAATGAAAAACTGTTTTTT. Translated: CASSFRGNEKLFF.

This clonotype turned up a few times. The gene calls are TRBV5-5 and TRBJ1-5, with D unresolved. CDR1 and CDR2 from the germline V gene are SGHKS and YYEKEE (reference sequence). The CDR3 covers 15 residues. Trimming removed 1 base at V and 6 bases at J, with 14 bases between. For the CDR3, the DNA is TGTGCCAGCAGCTTGCAGGCGGCGGGTACTCAGCCCCAGCATTTT. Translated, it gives CASSLQAAGTQPQHF.

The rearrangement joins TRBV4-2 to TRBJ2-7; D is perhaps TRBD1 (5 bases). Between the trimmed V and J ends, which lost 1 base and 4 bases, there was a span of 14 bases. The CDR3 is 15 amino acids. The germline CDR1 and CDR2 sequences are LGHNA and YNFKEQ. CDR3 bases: TGTGCCAGCAGCCAAGCTCTAGGGGTTGGGTACGAGCAGTACTTC. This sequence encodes CASSQALGVGYEQYF.

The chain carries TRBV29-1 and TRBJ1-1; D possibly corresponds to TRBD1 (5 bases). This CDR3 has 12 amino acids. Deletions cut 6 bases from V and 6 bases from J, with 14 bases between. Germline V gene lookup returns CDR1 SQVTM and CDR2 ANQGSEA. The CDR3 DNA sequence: TGCAGCGTGGGGCGCGGGAGCGCTGAAGCTTTCTTT. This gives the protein CSVGRGSAEAFF.

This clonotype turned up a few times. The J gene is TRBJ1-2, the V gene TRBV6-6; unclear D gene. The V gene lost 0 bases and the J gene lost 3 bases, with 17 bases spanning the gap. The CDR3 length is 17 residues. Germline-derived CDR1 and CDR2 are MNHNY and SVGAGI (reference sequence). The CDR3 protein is CASSYSWEGETDYGYTF. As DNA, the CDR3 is TGTGCCAGCAGTTACTCTTGGGAGGGCGAGACGGACTATGGCTACACCTTC.

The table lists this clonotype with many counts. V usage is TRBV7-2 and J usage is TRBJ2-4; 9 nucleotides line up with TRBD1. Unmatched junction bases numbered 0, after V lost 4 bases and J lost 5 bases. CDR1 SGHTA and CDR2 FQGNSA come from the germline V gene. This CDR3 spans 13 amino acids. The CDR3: CASSYRGQNIQYF. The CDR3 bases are TGTGCCAGCAGCTACAGGGGGCAAAACATTCAGTACTTC.

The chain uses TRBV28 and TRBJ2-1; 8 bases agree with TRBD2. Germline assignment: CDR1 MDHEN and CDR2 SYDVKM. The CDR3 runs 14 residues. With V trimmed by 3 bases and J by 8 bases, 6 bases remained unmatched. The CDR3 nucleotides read TGTGCCAGCAGTTTGCGGGGGGTATTCGATGAGCAGTTCTTC. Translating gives CASSLRGVFDEQFF.

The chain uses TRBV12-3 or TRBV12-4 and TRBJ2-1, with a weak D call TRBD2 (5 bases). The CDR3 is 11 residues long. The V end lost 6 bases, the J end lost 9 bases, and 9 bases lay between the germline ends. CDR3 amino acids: CASRESGEQFF. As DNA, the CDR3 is TGTGCCAGCAGGGAAAGCGGTGAGCAGTTCTTC.

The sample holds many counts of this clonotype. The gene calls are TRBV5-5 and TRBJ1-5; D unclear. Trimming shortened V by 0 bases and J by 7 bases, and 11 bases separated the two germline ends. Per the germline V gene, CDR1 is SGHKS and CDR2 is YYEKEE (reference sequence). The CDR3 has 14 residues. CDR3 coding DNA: TGTGCCAGCAGCTTGGTCTGGGATGGGCAGCCCCAGCATTTT. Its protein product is CASSLVWDGQPQHF.

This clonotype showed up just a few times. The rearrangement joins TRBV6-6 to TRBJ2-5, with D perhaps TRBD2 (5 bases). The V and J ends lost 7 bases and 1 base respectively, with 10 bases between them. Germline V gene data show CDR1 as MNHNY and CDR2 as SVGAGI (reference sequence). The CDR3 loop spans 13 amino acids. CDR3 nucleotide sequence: TGTGCCAGCAAACCGGGGTCCCAAGAGACCCAGTACTTC. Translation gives CASKPGSQETQYF.